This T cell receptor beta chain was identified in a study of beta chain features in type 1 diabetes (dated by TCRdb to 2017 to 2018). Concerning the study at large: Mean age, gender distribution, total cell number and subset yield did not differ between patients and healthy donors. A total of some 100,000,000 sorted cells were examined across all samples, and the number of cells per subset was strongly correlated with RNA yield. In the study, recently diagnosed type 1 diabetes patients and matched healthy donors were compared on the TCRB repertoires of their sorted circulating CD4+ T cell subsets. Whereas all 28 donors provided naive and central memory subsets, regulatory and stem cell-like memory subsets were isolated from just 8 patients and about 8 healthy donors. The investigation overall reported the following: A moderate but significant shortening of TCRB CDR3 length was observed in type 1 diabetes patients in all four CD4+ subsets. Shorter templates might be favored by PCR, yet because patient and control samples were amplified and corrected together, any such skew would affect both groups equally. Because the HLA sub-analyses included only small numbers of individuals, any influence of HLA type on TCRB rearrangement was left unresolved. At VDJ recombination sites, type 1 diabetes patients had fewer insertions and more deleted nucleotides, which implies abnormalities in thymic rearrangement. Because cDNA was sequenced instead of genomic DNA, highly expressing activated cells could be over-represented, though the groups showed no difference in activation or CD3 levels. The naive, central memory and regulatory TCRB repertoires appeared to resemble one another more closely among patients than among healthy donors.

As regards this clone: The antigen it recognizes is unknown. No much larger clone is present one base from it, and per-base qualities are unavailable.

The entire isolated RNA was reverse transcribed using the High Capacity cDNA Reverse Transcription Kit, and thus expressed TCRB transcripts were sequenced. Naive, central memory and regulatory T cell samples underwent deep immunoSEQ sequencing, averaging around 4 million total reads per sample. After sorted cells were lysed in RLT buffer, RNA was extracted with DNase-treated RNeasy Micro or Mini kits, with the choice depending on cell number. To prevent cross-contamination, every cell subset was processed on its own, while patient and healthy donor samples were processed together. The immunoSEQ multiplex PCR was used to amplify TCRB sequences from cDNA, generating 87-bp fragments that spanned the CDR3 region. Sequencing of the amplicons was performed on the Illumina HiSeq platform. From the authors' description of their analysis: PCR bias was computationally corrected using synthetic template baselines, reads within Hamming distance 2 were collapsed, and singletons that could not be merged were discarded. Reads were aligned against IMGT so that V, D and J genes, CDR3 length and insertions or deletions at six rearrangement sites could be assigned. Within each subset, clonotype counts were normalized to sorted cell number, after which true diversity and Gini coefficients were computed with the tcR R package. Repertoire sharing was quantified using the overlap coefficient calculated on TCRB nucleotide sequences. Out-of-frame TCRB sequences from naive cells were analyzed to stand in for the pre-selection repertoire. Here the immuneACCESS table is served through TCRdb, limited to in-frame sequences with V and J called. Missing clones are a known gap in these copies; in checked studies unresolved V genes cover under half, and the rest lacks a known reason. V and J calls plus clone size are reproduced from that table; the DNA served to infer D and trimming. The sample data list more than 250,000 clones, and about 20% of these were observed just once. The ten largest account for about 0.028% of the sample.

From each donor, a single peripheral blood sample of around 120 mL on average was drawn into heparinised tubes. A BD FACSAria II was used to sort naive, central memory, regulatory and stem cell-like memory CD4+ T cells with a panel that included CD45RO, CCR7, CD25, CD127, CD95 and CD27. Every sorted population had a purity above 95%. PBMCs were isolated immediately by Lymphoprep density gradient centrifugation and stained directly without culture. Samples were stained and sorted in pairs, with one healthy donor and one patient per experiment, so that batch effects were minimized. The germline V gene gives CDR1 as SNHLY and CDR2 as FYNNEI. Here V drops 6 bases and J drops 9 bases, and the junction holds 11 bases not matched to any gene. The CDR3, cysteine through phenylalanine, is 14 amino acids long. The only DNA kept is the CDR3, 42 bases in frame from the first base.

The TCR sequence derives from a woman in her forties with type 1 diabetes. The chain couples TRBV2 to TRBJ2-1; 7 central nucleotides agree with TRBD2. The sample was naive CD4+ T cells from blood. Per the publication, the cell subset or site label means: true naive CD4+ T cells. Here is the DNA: TGTGCCAGCAGCGGCCAGCCGCCGGGGGGTGAGCAGTTCTTC. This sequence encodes CASSGQPPGGEQFF.